Presented here are 26 T cell receptor beta chains from one specimen sequenced in a study of cytomegalovirus exposure and HLA in healthy donors. The PCR used 60 Vbeta and 13 Jbeta primers. The assay was immunoSEQ multiplex PCR, and TCRdb's table has in-frame clones only and misses some. The table records around 140,000 clones, about 76% of them present only once. The specimen sequenced was PBMCs. The receptors were sampled from a male donor in good health and CMV-seronegative.

The chain links TRBV5-6 to TRBJ2-3; 8 bases agree with TRBD1. CDR1 is SGHDT and CDR2 is YYEEEE in the germline V gene. The CDR3 spans 15 residues. The V and J ends lost 4 bases and 1 base, in that order; junction bases with no gene match: 5. The CDR3 DNA is TGTGCCAGCAGCGCACAGGGGGTCCGCACAGATACGCAGTATTTT. Encoded protein: CASSAQGVRTDTQYF.

The gene calls are TRBV2 and TRBJ2-4, with TRBD1 identical over 7 bases. V was clipped by 6 bases and J by 0 bases; unmatched bases: 5. In germline, CDR1 is SNHLY, CDR2 FYNNEI. This CDR3 is 15 amino acids long. For the CDR3, the DNA is TGTGCCAGCAGCCGACAGGGCTTAGCCAAAAACATTCAGTACTTC. Encoded protein: CASSRQGLAKNIQYF.

The chain uses TRBV9 and TRBJ2-1; the match to TRBD2 covers 13 bases. The CDR3 runs to 15 residues. V lost 4 bases to trimming and J lost 9 bases; unmatched junction nucleotides: 7. CDR1 and CDR2 from the germline V gene are SGDLS and YYNGEE. The CDR3 is CASSTGTSGTGEQFF. Here the CDR3 DNA reads TGTGCCAGCAGCACCGGGACTAGCGGGACCGGTGAGCAGTTCTTC.

The CDR3 nucleotides are TGTGCCAGTAGTATAGGACAGGGGATTGGTTACGAGCAGTACTTC. Amino acids: CASSIGQGIGYEQYF. The rearrangement links TRBV19 to TRBJ2-7; 8 nucleotides line up with TRBD1. This CDR3 has 15 residues. The germline V gene encodes CDR1 LNHDA and CDR2 SQIVND (reference sequence). V was clipped by 1 base and J by 4 bases; unmatched bases: 6.

The chain is built from TRBV7-9 and TRBJ2-5, with 8 bases matching TRBD1. The germline CDR1 and CDR2 sequences are SEHNR and FQNEAQ (reference sequence). This CDR3 contains 15 residues. The junction had 7 bases not matched to a gene; V was cut back by 1 base and J by 6 bases. The CDR3 region has the DNA TGTGCCAGCAGCTTAGAAGGACAGGGCAGCAAGACCCAGTACTTC. This translates into CASSLEGQGSKTQYF.

This clone has a handful of counts. V usage is TRBV5-5 and J usage is TRBJ2-2; the D gene is possibly TRBD2 (6 bases). CDR1 SGHKS and CDR2 YYEKEE come from the germline V gene (reference sequence). The CDR3 runs 15 residues. Trimming took off 2 bases at V and 2 bases at J, with 10 bases between the two ends. The CDR3 region has the DNA TGTGCCAGCAGCTTACGGGACTTAAACACCGGGGAGCTGTTTTTT. This gives the protein CASSLRDLNTGELFF.

The CDR3 nucleotides are TGTGCCAGCGGGCCTGGGCAGTTCTCTGGAAACACCATATATTTT. Translated: CASGPGQFSGNTIYF. The V call is TRBV7-8, the J call TRBJ1-3; D remains unclear. The CDR3 runs to 15 residues. Trimming took 8 bases from V and 0 from J, leaving 14 bases between them. Germline loops: CDR1 SGHVS, CDR2 FQNEAQ.

The chain carries TRBV2 and TRBJ1-3; no firm D call. The CDR3 covers 13 residues. Trimming removed 5 bases from V and 6 bases from J, with 11 bases in between. CDR1 is SNHLY and CDR2 is FYNNEI in the germline V gene. The chain's CDR3 is CASSSGRENTIYF. DNA of the CDR3: TGTGCCAGCAGTAGCGGTCGTGAAAACACCATATATTTT.

This chain connects TRBV9 to TRBJ1-5, with TRBD1 identical over 8 bases. Germline-derived CDR1 and CDR2 are SGDLS and YYNGEE. The CDR3 contains 15 residues. Trimming took 3 bases from V and 6 from J; bases not matched to a gene: 8. This chain's CDR3 is CASSAGQGGGQPQHF. CDR3 bases: TGTGCCAGCAGCGCCGGACAGGGCGGGGGTCAGCCCCAGCATTTT.

This clone was picked up a small number of times. The V and J genes are TRBV6-4 and TRBJ2-2, with a tentative D call TRBD2 (5 bases). The germline CDR1 and CDR2 sequences are MRHNA and SNTAGT. The V end lost 0 bases, the J end lost 7 bases, and 9 bases lay between the germline ends. The CDR3 covers 14 residues. CDR3 nucleotides: TGTGCCAGCAGTGACTCGGGAGAGGGCGGGGAGCTGTTTTTT. Protein: CASSDSGEGGELFF.

CDR3 region: CASSQDYGQPASFAFF. In nucleotides, the CDR3 is TGCGCCAGCAGCCAAGATTATGGGCAGCCTGCTTCTTTTGCTTTCTTT. This sequence joins TRBV4-3 and TRBJ1-1; D gene ambiguous. Between the trimmed V and J ends, which lost 0 bases and 11 bases, there was a span of 22 bases. The CDR3 sequence is 16 residues long. Germline CDR1 and CDR2: LGHNA and YSLEER.

This clone was observed a handful of times. The chain combines TRBV4-2 with TRBJ1-1; no reliable D call. Germline-derived CDR1 and CDR2 are LGHNA and YNFKEQ. The CDR3 is 14 residues long. The V end lost 1 base, the J end lost 5 bases, and 11 bases lay between the germline ends. The CDR3 loop reads CASSQGNRPTEAFF. CDR3 DNA sequence: TGTGCCAGCAGCCAAGGGAACAGACCAACTGAAGCTTTCTTT.

The V gene is TRBV25-1, the J gene TRBJ2-3; unclear D gene. Germline CDR1 and CDR2: MGHDK and SYGVNS. The CDR3 extends over 18 amino acids. The germline V and J ends were trimmed by 3 bases and 0 bases, with 19 bases remaining between them. This CDR3 reads CASSDTFFPFTSTDTQYF. The CDR3 DNA follows: TGTGCCAGCAGTGACACGTTTTTCCCATTTACTAGCACAGATACGCAGTATTTT.

The gene calls are TRBV2 and TRBJ2-5, with D tentatively TRBD2 (5 bases). Germline CDR1 reads SNHLY; CDR2 reads FYNNEI. This CDR3 is built from 13 residues. V gave up 7 bases and J gave up 5 bases, with 14 bases separating them. CDR3 coding DNA: TGTGCCAGCACCCTCGGGTCGGGGGAGACCCAGTACTTC. It yields the protein CASTLGSGETQYF. The full variable domain, completed using reference TRBV2 and TRBJ2-5, is EPEVTQTPSHQVTQMGQEVILRCVPISNHLYFYWYRQILGQKVEFLVSFYNNEISEKSEIFDDQFSVERPDGSNFTLKIRSTKLEDSAMYFCASTLGSGETQYFGPGTRLLVL.

The chain joins TRBV7-3 to TRBJ2-6, with 12 nucleotides matching TRBD2. The CDR3 sequence is 17 residues long. Germline CDR1 reads SGHTA; CDR2 reads FQGTGA. V trimming: 2 bases; J trimming: 3 bases; junction bases outside the gene matches: 2. The CDR3 spells CASSLWTSGDGANVLTF. The CDR3 DNA reads as TGTGCCAGCAGCTTATGGACTAGCGGGGATGGGGCCAACGTCCTGACTTTC.

The table lists this clone with a few counts. The chain links TRBV2 to TRBJ2-3; a weak D match, TRBD1 (6 bases). The CDR3 is made up of 13 amino acids. Trimming stripped 7 bases from V and 4 bases from J, with 12 bases between. Germline V gene sequence: CDR1 SNHLY, CDR2 FYNNEI. CDR3 sequence: CASTRTVADTQYF. CDR3 sequence (DNA): TGTGCCAGCACCAGGACAGTGGCAGATACGCAGTATTTT.

There are a few counts of this clone. This chain connects TRBV19 to TRBJ1-1; TRBD1 is a possible D gene (5 bases). Trimming removed 5 bases at V and 4 bases at J, with 11 bases between. The CDR3 spans 13 residues. CDR1 and CDR2 from the germline V gene are LNHDA and SQIVND (reference sequence). The CDR3 coding sequence is TGTGCCAGTAGTGTGGGGGGAGGCACTGAAGCTTTCTTT. Encoded protein: CASSVGGGTEAFF.

The chain couples TRBV18 to TRBJ1-2; TRBD1 matches at 11 bases. This CDR3 is 15 amino acids long. The germline V gene has CDR1 KGHSH and CDR2 LQKENI. V lost 3 bases and J lost 5; bases outside the gene matches: 5. CDR3 sequence reads: CASSPRTGGAYGYTF. CDR3 in DNA: TGTGCCAGCTCACCCAGGACAGGGGGCGCGTATGGCTACACCTTC. The entire variable domain, with the rest obtained from reference TRBV18 and TRBJ1-2, is as follows: NAGVMQNPRHLVRRRGQEARLRCSPMKGHSHVYWYRQLPEEGLKFMVYLQKENIIDESGMPKERFSAEFPKEGPSILRIQQVVRGDSAAYFCASSPRTGGAYGYTFGSGTRLTVV.

The V gene is TRBV29-1, the J gene TRBJ2-7, with D perhaps TRBD2 (5 bases). The CDR3 is made up of 13 amino acids. Between the trimmed V and J ends, which lost 0 bases and 0 bases, there was a span of 6 bases. In germline, CDR1 is SQVTM, CDR2 ANQGSEA. The CDR3: CSVEEGSSYEQYF. The CDR3 nucleotides read TGCAGCGTTGAAGAAGGGAGCTCCTACGAGCAGTACTTC.

The V call is TRBV5-8, the J call TRBJ2-7; maybe TRBD1 (6 bases). V was shortened by 0 bases and J by 3 bases, with 10 bases between the two germline ends. Per the germline V gene, CDR1 is SGHTS and CDR2 is YDEGEE. This CDR3 is built from 14 residues. CDR3: CASSLDREFYEQYF. In DNA form, the CDR3 reads TGTGCCAGCAGCTTGGACAGGGAATTCTACGAGCAGTACTTC.

V usage is TRBV11-3 and J usage is TRBJ2-1; D call uncertain. Germline-derived CDR1 and CDR2 are SGHNT and YENEEA. The CDR3 length is 16 residues. Trimming stripped 4 bases from V and 0 bases from J, with 13 bases between. The CDR3 is CASSSAWASSYNEQFF. In nucleotides, the CDR3 is TGTGCCAGCAGCTCTGCCTGGGCGAGCTCCTACAATGAGCAGTTCTTC.

The chain combines TRBV9 with TRBJ1-4; TRBD1 matches 7 bases. V trimming: 3 bases; J trimming: 7 bases; junction bases outside the gene matches: 9. CDR3 length equals 15 residues. Germline CDR1 reads SGDLS; CDR2 reads YYNGEE. The CDR3 DNA reads as TGTGCCAGCAGCGACCGACAGGGTGGGGCTGAAAAACTGTTTTTT. Protein sequence: CASSDRQGGAEKLFF. The full variable domain, completed using reference TRBV9 and TRBJ1-4, is DSGVTQTPKHLITATGQRVTLRCSPRSGDLSVYWYQQSLDQGLQFLIQYYNGEERAKGNILERFSAQQFPDLHSELNLSSLELGDSALYFCASSDRQGGAEKLFFGSGTQLSVL.

This clone was seen a few times. V and J are TRBV30 and TRBJ1-5; no clear D. Looked up from germline, CDR1 is GTSNPN and CDR2 is SVGIG (reference sequence). Trimming removed 2 bases at V and 6 bases at J, with 11 bases between. This CDR3 has 13 amino acids. CDR3 coding DNA: TGTGCCTGGAGTATTGAGGAAGGTCAGCCCCAGCATTTT. Amino acids: CAWSIEEGQPQHF. Drawing the rest from reference TRBV30 and TRBJ1-5, the complete variable domain is SQTIHQWPATLVQPVGSPLSLECTVEGTSNPNLYWYRQAAGRGLQLLFYSVGIGQISSEVPQNLSASRPQDRQFILSSKKLLLSDSGFYLCAWSIEEGQPQHFGDGTRLSIL.

V usage is TRBV7-3 and J usage is TRBJ2-1; a weak D match, TRBD2 (6 bases). The CDR3 totals 15 residues. Germline CDR1 reads SGHTA; CDR2 reads FQGTGA. V lost 4 bases and J 2 bases, leaving 12 bases between the germline ends. The chain's CDR3 is CASSYMGGPYNEQFF. The CDR3 bases are TGTGCCAGCAGCTACATGGGGGGACCCTACAATGAGCAGTTCTTC.

This chain joins TRBV19 and TRBJ1-2; D unclear. Germline V gene lookup returns CDR1 LNHDA and CDR2 SQIVND (reference sequence). The CDR3 sequence is 15 residues long. The ends were cut back, 3 bases at V and 4 bases at J, with 15 bases in the middle. CDR3 DNA sequence: TGTGCCAGTAGTATTCGCCAGCTACTAACCTATGGCTACACCTTC. Translating gives CASSIRQLLTYGYTF.

The chain combines TRBV10-3 with TRBJ2-3, with TRBD2 matching 10 bases. The germline gives CDR1 ENHRY, CDR2 SYGVKD. V lost 6 bases, J lost 7 bases, and 7 bases stayed unmatched. The CDR3 length is 14 residues. This CDR3 reads CAIRASGGRYTQYF. In DNA, the CDR3 is TGTGCCATCAGGGCTAGCGGGGGCAGGTATACGCAGTATTTT.